Listed here is a single T cell receptor beta chain. The data belong to a study of blood T cell repertoires in COVID-19. Only in-frame clones appear in the TCRdb table, and some are missing; sequencing was by immunoSEQ multiplex PCR. The repertoire consists of approximately 77,000 clones, with 70% to 90% occurring once and the leading ten covering approximately 4.2%. The TCR was taken from a man aged 45-60 years with active COVID-19. Sequencing used peripheral blood.

The CDR3 DNA sequence: TGTGCCAGCAGCTTAATAGGGAGCTATAATTCACCCCTCCACTTT. Protein product: CASSLIGSYNSPLHF. The V call is TRBV7-2, the J call TRBJ1-6; no clear D. The V end was cut by 2 bases, the J end by 3 bases, with 8 bases between. CDR1 and CDR2 from the germline V gene are SGHTA and FQGNSA. CDR3 length: 15 amino acids.